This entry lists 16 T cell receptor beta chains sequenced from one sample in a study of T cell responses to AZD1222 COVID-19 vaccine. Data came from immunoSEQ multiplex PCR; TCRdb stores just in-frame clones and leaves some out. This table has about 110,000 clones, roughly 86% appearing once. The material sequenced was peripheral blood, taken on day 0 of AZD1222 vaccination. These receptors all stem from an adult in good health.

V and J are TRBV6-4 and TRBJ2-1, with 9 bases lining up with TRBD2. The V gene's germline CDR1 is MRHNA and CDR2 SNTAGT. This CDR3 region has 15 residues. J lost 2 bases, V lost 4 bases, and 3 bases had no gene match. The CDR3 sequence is CASSVLAGPYNEQFF. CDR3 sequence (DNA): TGTGCCAGCAGTGTCCTAGCGGGGCCCTACAATGAGCAGTTCTTC.

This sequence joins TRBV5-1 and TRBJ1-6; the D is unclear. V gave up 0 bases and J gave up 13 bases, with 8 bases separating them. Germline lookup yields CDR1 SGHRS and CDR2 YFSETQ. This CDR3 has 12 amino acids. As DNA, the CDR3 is TGCGCCAGCAGCTTGGCCGGGTTGCCCCTCCACTTT. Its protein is CASSLAGLPLHF.

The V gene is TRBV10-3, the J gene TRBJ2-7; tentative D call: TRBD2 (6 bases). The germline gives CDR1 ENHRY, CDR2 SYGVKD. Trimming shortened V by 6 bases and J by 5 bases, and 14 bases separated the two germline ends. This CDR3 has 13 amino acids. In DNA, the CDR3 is TGTGCCATCAGCCGCTCGGGGGTGAACGAGCAGTACTTC. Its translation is CAISRSGVNEQYF.

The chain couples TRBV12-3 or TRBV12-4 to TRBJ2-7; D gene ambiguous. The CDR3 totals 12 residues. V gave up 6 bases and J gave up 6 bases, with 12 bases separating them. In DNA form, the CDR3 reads TGTGCCAGCAGCTTCCGGGCGCGCGAGCAGTACTTC. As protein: CASSFRAREQYF.

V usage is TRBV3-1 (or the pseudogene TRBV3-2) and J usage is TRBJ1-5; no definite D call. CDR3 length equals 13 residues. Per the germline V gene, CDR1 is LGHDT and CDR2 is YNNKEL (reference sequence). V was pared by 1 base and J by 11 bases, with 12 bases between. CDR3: CASSQGSQGSQHF. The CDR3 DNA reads TGTGCCAGCAGCCAAGGGTCGCAAGGGTCCCAGCATTTT.

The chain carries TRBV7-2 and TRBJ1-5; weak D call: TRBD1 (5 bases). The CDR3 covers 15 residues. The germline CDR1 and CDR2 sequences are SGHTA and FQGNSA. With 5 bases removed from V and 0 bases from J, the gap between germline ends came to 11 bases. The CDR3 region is CASSGDGNSNQPQHF. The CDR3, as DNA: TGTGCCAGCAGCGGGGACGGAAATAGCAATCAGCCCCAGCATTTT.

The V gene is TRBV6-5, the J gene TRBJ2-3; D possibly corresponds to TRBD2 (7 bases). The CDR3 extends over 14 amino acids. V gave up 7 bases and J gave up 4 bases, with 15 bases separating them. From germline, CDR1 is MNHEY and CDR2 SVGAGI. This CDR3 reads CASIARGGPDTQYF. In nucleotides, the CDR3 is TGTGCCAGCATAGCGAGGGGGGGCCCAGATACGCAGTATTTT.

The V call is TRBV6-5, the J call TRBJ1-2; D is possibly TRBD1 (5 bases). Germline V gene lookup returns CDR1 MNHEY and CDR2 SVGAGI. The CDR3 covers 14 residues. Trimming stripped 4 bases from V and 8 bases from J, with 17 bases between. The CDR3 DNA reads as TGTGCCAGCAGTTTAAAGGCAGGGTATTACGGCTACACCTTC. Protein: CASSLKAGYYGYTF.

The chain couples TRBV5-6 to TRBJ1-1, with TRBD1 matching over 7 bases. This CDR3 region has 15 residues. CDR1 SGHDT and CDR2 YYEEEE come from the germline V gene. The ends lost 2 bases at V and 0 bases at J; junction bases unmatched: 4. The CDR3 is CASSLVGTVNTEAFF. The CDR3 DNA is TGTGCCAGCAGCTTAGTGGGGACAGTGAACACTGAAGCTTTCTTT.

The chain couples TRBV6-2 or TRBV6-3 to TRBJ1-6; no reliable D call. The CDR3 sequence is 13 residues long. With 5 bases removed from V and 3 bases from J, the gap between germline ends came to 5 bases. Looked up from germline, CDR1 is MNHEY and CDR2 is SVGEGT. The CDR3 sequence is CASSLVYNSPLHF. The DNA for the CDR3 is TGTGCCAGCAGTCTAGTCTATAATTCACCCCTCCACTTT.

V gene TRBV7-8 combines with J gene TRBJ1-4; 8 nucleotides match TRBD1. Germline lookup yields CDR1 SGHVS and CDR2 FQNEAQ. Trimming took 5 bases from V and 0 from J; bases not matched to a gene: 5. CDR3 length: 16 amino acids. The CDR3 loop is CASSVRQGSTNEKLFF. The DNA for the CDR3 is TGTGCCAGCAGCGTTCGACAGGGGTCAACTAATGAAAAACTGTTTTTT. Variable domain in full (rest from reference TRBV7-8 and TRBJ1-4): GAGVSQSPRYKVAKRGQDVALRCDPISGHVSLFWYQQALGQGPEFLTYFQNEAQLDKSGLPSDRFFAERPEGSVSTLKIQRTQQEDSAVYLCASSVRQGSTNEKLFFGSGTQLSVL.

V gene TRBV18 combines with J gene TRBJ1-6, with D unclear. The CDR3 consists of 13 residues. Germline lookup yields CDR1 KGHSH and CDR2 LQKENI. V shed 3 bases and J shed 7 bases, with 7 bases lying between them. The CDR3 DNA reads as TGTGCCAGCTCACCTGGGAGAAATTCACCCCTCCACTTT. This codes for CASSPGRNSPLHF.

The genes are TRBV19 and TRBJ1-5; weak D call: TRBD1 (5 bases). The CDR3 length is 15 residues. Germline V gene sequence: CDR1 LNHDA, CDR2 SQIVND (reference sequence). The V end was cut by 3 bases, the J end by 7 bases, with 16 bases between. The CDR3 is CASSIRQGTEQPQHF. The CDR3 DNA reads TGTGCCAGTAGTATTCGGCAGGGAACAGAGCAGCCCCAGCATTTT.

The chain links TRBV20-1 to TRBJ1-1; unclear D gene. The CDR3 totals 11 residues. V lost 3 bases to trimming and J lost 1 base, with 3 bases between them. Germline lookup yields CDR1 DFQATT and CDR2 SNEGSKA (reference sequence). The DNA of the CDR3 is TGCAGTGCTAGCTGGAACACTGAAGCTTTCTTT. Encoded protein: CSASWNTEAFF.

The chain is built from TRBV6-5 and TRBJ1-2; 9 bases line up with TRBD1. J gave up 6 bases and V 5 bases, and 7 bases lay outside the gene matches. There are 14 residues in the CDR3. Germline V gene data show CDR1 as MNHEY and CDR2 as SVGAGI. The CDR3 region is CASSHRGLGDGYTF. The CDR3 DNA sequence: TGTGCCAGCAGTCACAGGGGGCTTGGCGATGGCTACACCTTC.

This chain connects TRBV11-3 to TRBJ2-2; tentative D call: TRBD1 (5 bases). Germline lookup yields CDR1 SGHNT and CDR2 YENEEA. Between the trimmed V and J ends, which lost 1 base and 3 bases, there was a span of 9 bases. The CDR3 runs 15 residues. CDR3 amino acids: CASSLAGRYTGELFF. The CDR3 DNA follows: TGTGCCAGCAGCTTAGCAGGGCGGTACACCGGGGAGCTGTTTTTT.